Each of the 18 T cell receptor beta chains below was sequenced from the same sample in a study of blood T cell repertoires in COVID-19. Sequencing was performed with immunoSEQ multiplex PCR; in TCRdb, only in-frame clones are kept and a portion is missing. The sample has fewer than 450,000 clones, 88% seen once. The sequenced sample consisted of peripheral blood. These receptors were obtained from a woman in her 70s with COVID-19, enrolled during active disease.

The chain is built from TRBV5-5 and TRBJ2-2; tentatively, D is TRBD1 (6 bases). CDR1 SGHKS and CDR2 YYEKEE come from the germline V gene (reference sequence). This CDR3 region has 13 residues. Trimming took off 2 bases at V and 6 bases at J, with 8 bases between the two ends. The chain's CDR3 is CASSFTGSGELFF. The CDR3 DNA sequence: TGTGCCAGCAGCTTTACAGGGTCCGGGGAGCTGTTTTTT.

CDR3: CASSLGGGLETQYF. For the CDR3, the DNA is TGTGCCAGCAGCTTAGGAGGGGGTTTGGAGACCCAGTACTTC. The chain employs TRBV7-9 and TRBJ2-5; weak D call: TRBD1 (6 bases). V shed 1 base and J shed 5 bases, with 11 bases lying between them. The CDR3 sequence is 14 residues long. Germline V gives CDR1 SEHNR, CDR2 FQNEAQ (reference sequence).

V and J are TRBV4-2 and TRBJ1-5, with 7 bases identical to TRBD1. V trimming: 0 bases; J trimming: 1 base; junction bases outside the gene matches: 6. The germline CDR1 and CDR2 sequences are LGHNA and YNFKEQ. There are 17 residues in the CDR3. The DNA for the CDR3 is TGTGCCAGCAGCCAAGATGGTACCAGGGGGAGCAATCAGCCCCAGCATTTT. It encodes CASSQDGTRGSNQPQHF.

The chain recombines TRBV5-1 with TRBJ1-2, with 7 nucleotides matching TRBD1. V was pared by 0 bases and J by 1 base, with 3 bases of the junction left unmatched. The CDR3 loop spans 15 amino acids. Germline lookup yields CDR1 SGHRS and CDR2 YFSETQ. The CDR3 bases are TGCGCCAGCAGCTTGGGGACAGGAGATAACTATGGCTACACCTTC. Protein sequence: CASSLGTGDNYGYTF.

The chain carries TRBV19 and TRBJ1-2, with D possibly matching TRBD1 (6 bases). Deletions cut 7 bases from V and 3 bases from J, with 15 bases between. Germline V gene lookup returns CDR1 LNHDA and CDR2 SQIVND (reference sequence). This CDR3 is 14 amino acids long. CDR3 coding DNA: TGTGCCAGTACTCTCGTACAGGGTCACTATGGCTACACCTTC. It is translated as CASTLVQGHYGYTF.

This chain links TRBV6-5 with TRBJ2-1; 7 bases are a match to TRBD2. Germline-derived CDR1 and CDR2 are MNHEY and SVGAGI. The CDR3 is 15 residues long. Germline trimming cut 5 bases from V and 0 bases from J; bases unmatched to any gene: 4. The CDR3 spells CASSLAVSSYNEQFF. CDR3 nucleotide sequence: TGTGCCAGCAGTCTAGCGGTAAGCTCCTACAATGAGCAGTTCTTC.

The J gene is TRBJ2-1, the V gene TRBV28; D is ambiguous. CDR1 is MDHEN, CDR2 SYDVKM, per germline. This CDR3 has 16 amino acids. V was trimmed by 2 bases and J by 3 bases, leaving 14 bases between them. The CDR3 nucleotides are TGTGCCAGCAGTTTACAGGATCTCAGTGGCTACAATGAGCAGTTCTTC. Its translation is CASSLQDLSGYNEQFF. The whole variable domain, filled in from reference TRBV28 and TRBJ2-1, reads DVKVTQSSRYLVKRTGEKVFLECVQDMDHENMFWYRQDPGLGLRLIYFSYDVKMKEKGDIPEGYSVSREKKERFSLILESASTNQTSMYLCASSLQDLSGYNEQFFGPGTRLTVL.

This chain connects TRBV14 to TRBJ2-2; D unclear. CDR3 size: 14 residues. CDR1 SGHDN and CDR2 FVKESK come from the germline V gene. The V end was cut by 6 bases, the J end by 4 bases, with 12 bases between. The CDR3 DNA reads TGTGCCAGCAGTCTTCAGGTCGTCACCGGGGAGCTGTTTTTT. Translating it yields CASSLQVVTGELFF.

This sequence joins TRBV11-2 and TRBJ1-1, with no clear D. The CDR3 runs 13 residues. V lost 1 base and J lost 1, with 4 bases in between. Germline V gene lookup returns CDR1 SGHAT and CDR2 FQNNGV. The CDR3 sequence is CASSLVQNTEAFF. DNA for the CDR3: TGTGCCAGCAGCTTAGTACAGAACACTGAAGCTTTCTTT. The full variable domain, rest sourced from reference TRBV11-2 and TRBJ1-1, is EAGVAQSPRYKIIEKRQSVAFWCNPISGHATLYWYQQILGQGPKLLIQFQNNGVVDDSQLPKDRFSAERLKGVDSTLKIQPAKLEDSAVYLCASSLVQNTEAFFGQGTRLTVV.

This clone came up once. The chain couples TRBV2 to TRBJ2-1; 11 positions agree with TRBD2. V lost 4 bases and J lost 5; bases outside the gene matches: 7. In germline, CDR1 is SNHLY, CDR2 FYNNEI. CDR3 length equals 16 residues. The DNA of the CDR3 is TGTGCCAGCAGTGTCGGTAGCGGGGGGGCGAACAATGAGCAGTTCTTC. Residues: CASSVGSGGANNEQFF.

The chain couples TRBV27 to TRBJ1-2; D not certain. This CDR3 has 13 amino acids. Germline lookup yields CDR1 MNHEY and CDR2 SMNVEV (reference sequence). Between the trimmed V and J ends, which lost 2 bases and 7 bases, there was a span of 11 bases. The DNA for the CDR3 is TGTGCCAGCAGTTTAAGGGTGGGAGCTGGCTACACCTTC. It codes for CASSLRVGAGYTF.

V gene TRBV6-5 combines with J gene TRBJ2-7; possibly TRBD1 for D (5 bases). Deletions cut 0 bases from V and 1 base from J, with 7 bases between. The germline CDR1 and CDR2 sequences are MNHEY and SVGAGI. The CDR3 runs to 14 residues. The CDR3, as DNA: TGTGCCAGCAGTTACTCGACAGAGTCCTACGAGCAGTACTTC. Translated: CASSYSTESYEQYF.

The chain carries TRBV29-1 and TRBJ1-3; unclear D gene. V was pared by 1 base and J by 0 bases, with 16 bases between. The CDR3 is made up of 17 amino acids. Germline values: CDR1 SQVTM, CDR2 ANQGSEA. For the CDR3, the DNA is TGCAGCGTTGAAGGTCCAGACTCCCCTAGCTCTGGAAACACCATATATTTT. Translated, it gives CSVEGPDSPSSGNTIYF.

The chain recombines TRBV6-2 or TRBV6-3 with TRBJ2-5; the match to TRBD1 covers 7 bases. CDR1 is MNHEY and CDR2 is SVGEGT in the germline V gene. The CDR3 length is 15 residues. The junction had 3 bases not matched to a gene; V was cut back by 2 bases and J by 0 bases. The CDR3 reads CASSYGDRDQETQYF. In nucleotides, the CDR3 is TGTGCCAGCAGTTACGGCGACAGGGACCAAGAGACCCAGTACTTC.

This clone was detected only once. The chain carries TRBV9 and TRBJ2-2; 12 bases line up with TRBD2. The CDR3 is 17 amino acids. V was pared by 0 bases and J by 6 bases, with 6 bases of the junction left unmatched. Germline V gene lookup returns CDR1 SGDLS and CDR2 YYNGEE. CDR3 residues: CASSVESPSGGAGELFF. The CDR3 DNA follows: TGTGCCAGCAGCGTAGAGTCCCCTAGCGGGGGGGCCGGGGAGCTGTTTTTT.

V is TRBV11-2 and J is TRBJ1-1, with TRBD1 as a possible D gene (6 bases). V was shortened by 1 base and J by 1 base, with 13 bases between the two germline ends. The CDR3 length is 16 residues. Germline loops: CDR1 SGHAT, CDR2 FQNNGV. Here the CDR3 reads CASSLGRGGTNTEAFF. Written as DNA, the CDR3 is TGTGCCAGCAGCTTAGGCAGGGGAGGGACGAACACTGAAGCTTTCTTT.

V gene TRBV28 combines with J gene TRBJ1-1; 7 nucleotides align to TRBD1. The V gene end was trimmed by 5 bases and the J gene end by 0 bases; junction bases not matched to a gene: 6. Germline values: CDR1 MDHEN, CDR2 SYDVKM. CDR3 length: 15 residues. The CDR3 nucleotides read TGTGCCAGCAGTACAACGGGACAGCTGAACACTGAAGCTTTCTTT. Encoded protein: CASSTTGQLNTEAFF.

The V gene is TRBV7-9, the J gene TRBJ1-6; TRBD1 aligns across 7 bases. V lost 5 bases and J lost 8; bases outside the gene matches: 6. Germline loops: CDR1 SEHNR, CDR2 FQNEAQ (reference sequence). The length of the CDR3 is 14 residues. Here the CDR3 DNA reads TGTGCCAGCAGCCCTGGGGACAGCTATTCACCCCTCCACTTT. This gives the protein CASSPGDSYSPLHF.